This T cell receptor beta chain appears in the sequencing data of a study of T-cell memory formation after mild COVID-19. The CDR3 consists of 13 residues. J was trimmed by 9 bases and V by 7 bases; bases with no gene match: 9. This clonotype was recorded many times. TCRdb ran MiXCR on the 5' RACE reads and lists one entry per CDR3 protein. In the table there are about 340,000 distinct CDR3 sequences, 10% to 15% of which are singletons. The sequencing sample was made of PBMCs or a T cell subset sorted from them (not recorded which). This receptor was identified in a man aged 18 to 30 who had mild COVID-19 (a few samples of this study predate the infection). Cell type and time point are not known. The genes are TRBV12-3 or TRBV12-4 and TRBJ1-5; 7 bases map to TRBD1. CDR3 in amino acids: CASTIDRVSPQHF. The CDR3 region has the DNA TGTGCCAGCACAATAGACAGGGTATCGCCCCAGCATTTT.